One and the same sample provided the 14 T cell receptor beta chains below, sequenced in a study of PD-1 blockade in classical Hodgkin lymphoma. Time point given: cycle 4 day 1 (C4D1), after five to seven weeks of nivolumab. All trial patients relapsed after autologous stem cell transplantation. Clones were read by immunoSEQ multiplex PCR, and TCRdb kept only the in-frame ones, dropping some. The sample has over 25,000 clones, 70% to 80% seen once; the top ten hold more than 3%. This specimen consisted of peripheral blood mononuclear cells (PBMCs), obtained before the fourth cycle of nivolumab. Source of these receptors: a human donor with classical Hodgkin lymphoma.

J is TRBJ1-2 and V is TRBV6-5, with TRBD1 identical over 8 bases. Germline V CDR1 and CDR2: MNHEY, SVGAGI. The CDR3 is 12 amino acids. Trimming at V came to 4 bases and at J to 7 bases, leaving 2 bases not matched to a gene. The CDR3 bases are TGTGCCAGCAGTTCAGGGGGCAGTGGCTACACCTTC. It yields the protein CASSSGGSGYTF.

The genes are TRBV19 and TRBJ2-1; 9 nucleotides agree with TRBD2. In germline, CDR1 is LNHDA, CDR2 SQIVND (reference sequence). This CDR3 spans 14 amino acids. Trimming removed 6 bases from V and 9 bases from J; junction bases left unmatched: 9. CDR3 in amino acids: CASRRGGLLGEQFF. DNA for the CDR3: TGTGCCAGTAGGCGGGGGGGCCTCCTCGGTGAGCAGTTCTTC.

The V gene is TRBV28, the J gene TRBJ1-2, with TRBD1 matching 9 bases. CDR1 MDHEN and CDR2 SYDVKM come from the germline V gene. The CDR3 spans 15 residues. J gave up 4 bases and V 3 bases, and 6 bases lay outside the gene matches. This chain's CDR3 is CASSFYRGRGYGYTF. The CDR3 nucleotides are TGTGCCAGCAGTTTCTACAGGGGGCGCGGCTATGGCTACACCTTC.

This clone was seen a handful of times. The gene calls are TRBV6-5 and TRBJ2-1, with 12 positions matching TRBD2. With 2 bases clipped from V and 8 bases from J, the junction kept 7 bases outside the gene matches. Germline CDR1 and CDR2: MNHEY and SVGAGI. CDR3 length: 16 amino acids. CDR3 sequence reads: CASSYKTSGSWYEQFF. CDR3 nucleotide sequence: TGTGCCAGCAGTTACAAGACTAGCGGGAGCTGGTATGAGCAGTTCTTC.

The chain uses TRBV14 and TRBJ2-7; no clear D. With 0 bases removed from V and 5 bases from J, the gap between germline ends came to 8 bases. This CDR3 has 13 amino acids. Looked up from germline, CDR1 is SGHDN and CDR2 is FVKESK. CDR3 bases: TGTGCCAGCAGCCAAGATGTGGGCCACGAGCAGTACTTC. Protein sequence: CASSQDVGHEQYF. Using reference TRBV14 and TRBJ2-7 for the parts outside the CDR3, the full variable domain is EAGVTQFPSHSVIEKGQTVTLRCDPISGHDNLYWYRRVMGKEIKFLLHFVKESKQDESGMPNNRFLAERTGGTYSTLKVQPAELEDSGVYFCASSQDVGHEQYFGPGTRLTVT.

J is TRBJ2-7 and V is TRBV4-3; 8 positions agree with TRBD1. This CDR3 is 14 amino acids long. The germline V gene encodes CDR1 LGHNA and CDR2 YSLEER. J lost 5 bases, V lost 4 bases, and 7 bases had no gene match. The CDR3 DNA reads as TGCGCCAGCAGCCCAAGACAGGGGTTCAACGAGCAGTACTTC. Encoded protein: CASSPRQGFNEQYF.

V usage is TRBV27 and J usage is TRBJ2-5; the D is unclear. The germline V and J ends were trimmed by 4 bases and 2 bases, with 2 bases remaining between them. Per germline, CDR1 MNHEY and CDR2 SMNVEV (reference sequence). This CDR3 has 11 residues. The CDR3 sequence: CASSSQETQYF. As DNA, the CDR3 is TGTGCCAGCAGTTCTCAAGAGACCCAGTACTTC.

This chain connects TRBV29-1 to TRBJ2-3, with D maybe TRBD1 (5 bases). There are 13 residues in the CDR3. In germline, CDR1 is SQVTM, CDR2 ANQGSEA. Trimming removed 3 bases at V and 3 bases at J, with 10 bases between. The CDR3 region has the DNA TGCAGCGTTGACAATGGACAAACAGATACGCAGTATTTT. Protein: CSVDNGQTDTQYF.

CDR3 loop: CASRGDGYNEQFF. CDR3 in DNA: TGTGCCAGCAGAGGGGACGGATACAATGAGCAGTTCTTC. V is TRBV6-1 and J is TRBJ2-1, with D perhaps TRBD1 or TRBD2 (5 bases each). The V gene's germline CDR1 is MNHNS and CDR2 SASEGT. V was pared by 6 bases and J by 4 bases, with 10 bases between. This CDR3 is 13 amino acids long.

The rearrangement links TRBV10-3 to TRBJ2-4, with D possibly TRBD1 on 6 matching bases. V lost 2 bases to trimming and J lost 8 bases, with 13 bases between them. CDR3 length: 14 residues. Germline-derived CDR1 and CDR2 are ENHRY and SYGVKD. The CDR3 nucleotides are TGTGCCATCAGTGAGACACAGGGTTTAGACATTCAGTACTTC. Its translation is CAISETQGLDIQYF.

The chain uses TRBV28 and TRBJ2-3, with 11 positions matching TRBD2. After removal of 7 bases from V and 2 bases from J, the junction contained 23 bases not matched to a gene. Germline-derived CDR1 and CDR2 are MDHEN and SYDVKM. The CDR3 length is 21 residues. CDR3 amino acids: CASTGTGRGTSGFEFTDTQYF. The DNA for the CDR3 is TGTGCCAGCACCGGGACAGGGAGGGGGACTAGCGGATTCGAGTTCACAGATACGCAGTATTTT.

As to this clone: The conserved phenylalanine or tryptophan is not found at the CDR3 terminus, so this likely reflects a read error. This chain connects TRBV4-2 to TRBJ1-2; D call uncertain. Germline-derived CDR1 and CDR2 are LGHNA and YNFKEQ. Trimming took off 4 bases at V and 1 base at J, with 25 bases between the two ends. The CDR3 totals 19 residues. The CDR3 reads CASSPRREGPFTFNYGYTL. CDR3 nucleotides: TGTGCCAGCAGCCCCCGAAGGGAAGGGCCCTTCACCTTTAACTATGGCTACACCCTC.

On this clone: One end of the junction does not line up with germline, which may come from a read error. The J gene is TRBJ1-1, the V gene TRBV7-9; TRBD1 matches 7 bases. Germline V gene sequence: CDR1 SEHNR, CDR2 FQNEAQ (reference sequence). This CDR3 is 14 amino acids long. DNA for the CDR3: TGTGCCAGCAGCACAGGGGTCCTCCCCCCGAAGGATGGTTTT. Protein product: CASSTGVLPPKDGF.

The genes are TRBV9 and TRBJ1-2; D is unresolved. Per the germline V gene, CDR1 is SGDLS and CDR2 is YYNGEE. The V and J ends lost 0 bases and 2 bases respectively, with 20 bases between them. This CDR3 has 18 residues. The CDR3 coding sequence is TGTGCCAGCAGCGTAGAAGTTGGGCGAGGGCGCAGGAACTATGGCTACACCTTC. It specifies CASSVEVGRGRRNYGYTF. The full variable domain, completed using reference TRBV9 and TRBJ1-2, is DSGVTQTPKHLITATGQRVTLRCSPRSGDLSVYWYQQSLDQGLQFLIQYYNGEERAKGNILERFSAQQFPDLHSELNLSSLELGDSALYFCASSVEVGRGRRNYGYTFGSGTRLTVV.